Each of the 22 T cell receptor beta chains below was sequenced from the same sample in a study of post-analysis software for immune sequencing data. Unique molecular identifiers had been added to the TCR beta cDNA libraries. TCRdb recomputed calls from the PCR reads with MiXCR, one row per CDR3 protein. The data contain around 500,000 distinct CDR3 sequences, 34% of them singletons. Study results and limitations: TRBV5-6, TRBV5-1 and TRBV20-1 belonged to a set of a handful of TRBV segments that were more frequent in patients than controls.

Their recognized antigens are unknown. Sequencing was done on a sample of blood. The source is a girl younger than 18 with multiple sclerosis.

CDR3: CSVSSGTGTESQYF. In DNA form, the CDR3 reads TGCAGTGTTTCATCGGGTACAGGGACGGAGTCCCAGTACTTC. The rearrangement links TRBV20-1 to TRBJ2-5, with a weak D call TRBD1 (6 bases). CDR1 is DFQATT, CDR2 SNEGSKA, per germline (reference sequence). V gave up 7 bases and J gave up 9 bases, with 24 bases separating them. This CDR3 has 14 residues.

A few counts support this clonotype. The rearrangement links TRBV20-1 to TRBJ2-1; TRBD1 matches 12 bases. The CDR3 extends over 17 amino acids. The V segment lost 6 bases and the J segment 4 bases; nucleotides outside the gene matches: 13. The germline gives CDR1 DFQATT, CDR2 SNEGSKA (reference sequence). The CDR3 reads CSATGTGGSKSYNEQFF. CDR3 DNA sequence: TGCAGTGCAACCGGGACAGGGGGCTCAAAGTCTTACAATGAGCAGTTCTTC.

Comment on this clonotype: A read error may explain this, as a much larger clone is one base away. V gene TRBV4-2 combines with J gene TRBJ2-1; 10 bases fit TRBD2. The CDR3 runs 19 residues. From germline, CDR1 is LGHNA and CDR2 YNFKEQ. CDR3 protein: CASGQDRPSLAGIHNEQFF. The CDR3, as DNA: TGTGCCAGCGGCCAAGATCGCCCGTCACTAGCGGGGATCCACAATGAGCAGTTCTTC.

This clonotype was recorded a few times. The chain couples TRBV7-2 to TRBJ2-4, with a possible D match to TRBD1 (8 bases). Trimming shortened V by 5 bases and J by 0 bases, and 17 bases separated the two germline ends. The CDR3 has 17 amino acids. CDR1 is SGHTA and CDR2 is FQGNSA in the germline V gene. This CDR3 is CASSPQGGLLAKNIQYF. The DNA for the CDR3 is TGTGCCAGCAGCCCACAGGGGGGGCTACTAGCCAAAAACATTCAGTACTTC.

This clonotype appeared a few times. The chain is built from TRBV11-2 and TRBJ1-2; D is unclear. With 7 bases removed from V and 4 bases from J, the gap between germline ends came to 10 bases. The CDR3 is 12 amino acids. The germline V gene encodes CDR1 SGHAT and CDR2 FQNNGV. CDR3 DNA sequence: TGTGCCAGCAAGGGCAGGACCTATGGCTACACCTTC. It specifies CASKGRTYGYTF.

This clonotype has just a few counts. At one end, the junction sequence differs from germline, possibly due to a read error. The V gene is TRBV7-7, the J gene TRBJ2-7; D possibly corresponds to TRBD2 (6 bases). The DNA end is a closer match to TRBJ2-5, so the J assignment may be wrong. Germline CDR1 reads SSHAT; CDR2 reads FNYEAQ (reference sequence). The CDR3 contains 16 residues. CDR3 in DNA: TGTGCTAGCAGCCCTCTGGCGGGGCGCTGGAGGGAGACCCAGTACTTC. Translated: CASSPLAGRWRETQYF.

In its sample, this clonotype was seen many times. V is TRBV20-1 and J is TRBJ2-3, with 8 bases that match TRBD2. This CDR3 contains 13 residues. V dropped 5 bases and J dropped 6; count of bases not matched to a gene: 7. Germline V CDR1 and CDR2: DFQATT, SNEGSKA (reference sequence). The CDR3 DNA reads TGCAGTGCTGGGCGGGGGGCAGGGGATACGCAGTATTTT. Amino acid sequence: CSAGRGAGDTQYF.

In the case of this clonotype: At one boundary the junction diverges from the germline segment, which might be a read error. The gene calls are TRBV5-1 and TRBJ2-3; TRBD2 matches at 7 bases. The V gene's germline CDR1 is SGHRS and CDR2 YFSETQ. The CDR3 has 17 amino acids. The CDR3 nucleotides read TGCGCCAGCAGGTCTGGGATGAGCGGGGCTAGCACAGGTACGCAGTATTTT. It is translated as CASRSGMSGASTGTQYF.

The chain is built from TRBV20-1 and TRBJ1-1; a possible D gene is TRBD1 (5 bases). CDR3 size: 15 residues. Germline V gene sequence: CDR1 DFQATT, CDR2 SNEGSKA (reference sequence). V gave up 2 bases and J gave up 0 bases, with 13 bases separating them. The CDR3, as DNA: TGCAGTGCTAGAATGACTGGGGGGTTGAACACTGAAGCTTTCTTT. Translation gives CSARMTGGLNTEAFF.

The chain has TRBV2 and TRBJ2-2, with D tentatively TRBD2 (5 bases). V dropped 6 bases and J dropped 5 bases, with 13 bases sitting between them. The CDR3 is 14 residues long. CDR1 SNHLY and CDR2 FYNNEI come from the germline V gene. This CDR3 is CASSDLRGTGELFF. CDR3 in DNA: TGTGCCAGCAGCGACCTCCGCGGGACCGGGGAGCTGTTTTTT.

The V gene is TRBV4-1, the J gene TRBJ2-7, with TRBD2 as a possible D gene (6 bases). Trimming stripped 0 bases from V and 2 bases from J, with 17 bases between. Germline V lookup: CDR1 MGHRA, CDR2 YSYEKL. The CDR3 consists of 17 residues. CDR3 sequence reads: CASSQDEERASTYEQYF. For the CDR3, the DNA is TGCGCCAGCAGCCAAGATGAGGAGCGGGCATCGACCTACGAGCAGTACTTC.

V usage is TRBV9 and J usage is TRBJ2-1, with 9 bases fitting TRBD1. Germline V CDR1 and CDR2: SGDLS, YYNGEE. With 4 bases clipped from V and 4 bases from J, the junction kept 6 bases outside the gene matches. This CDR3 spans 15 amino acids. Here the CDR3 DNA reads TGTGCCAGCAGCACCCGGGACAGGGCGTACAATGAGCAGTTCTTC. Translated, it gives CASSTRDRAYNEQFF.

The rearrangement uses TRBV4-1 and TRBJ2-5; D not resolved. V lost 4 bases to trimming and J lost 1 base, with 13 bases between them. Germline V gives CDR1 MGHRA, CDR2 YSYEKL. The CDR3 sequence is 15 residues long. The CDR3 here is CASSPLALSQETQYF. The CDR3 nucleotides read TGCGCCAGCAGCCCCCTTGCCTTGTCCCAAGAGACCCAGTACTTC.

The chain links TRBV6-6 to TRBJ1-5; 8 bases are a match to TRBD1. CDR1 MNHNY and CDR2 SVGAGI come from the germline V gene (reference sequence). V was clipped by 8 bases and J by 8 bases; unmatched bases: 11. The CDR3 is made up of 14 amino acids. The CDR3 DNA reads TGTGCCAGCGGCTACCGGGACAGGTTTGAGCCCCAGCATTTT. Amino acids: CASGYRDRFEPQHF.

The chain joins TRBV5-1 to TRBJ2-1, with TRBD1 matching over 10 bases. This CDR3 is 18 amino acids long. Germline loops: CDR1 SGHRS, CDR2 YFSETQ. The J segment lost 6 bases and the V segment lost 2 bases, leaving 14 bases of the junction unmatched. The DNA for the CDR3 is TGCGCCAGCAGCTTCACTCCAAAGGGCTGGACAGGGGGCAATGAGCAGTTCTTC. As protein: CASSFTPKGWTGGNEQFF.

This clonotype was seen a single time. The CDR3 is CSVDLGATYGYTF. CDR3 DNA sequence: TGCAGCGTTGATCTGGGGGCGACCTATGGCTACACCTTC. The chain carries TRBV29-1 and TRBJ1-2; the D gene is possibly TRBD1 (6 bases). Trimming took 3 bases from V and 4 from J, leaving 12 bases between them. CDR1 and CDR2 from the germline V gene are SQVTM and ANQGSEA. This CDR3 has 13 residues.

The chain links TRBV12-3 or TRBV12-4 to TRBJ2-4; D is unclear. Deletions cut 2 bases from V and 6 bases from J, with 2 bases between. This CDR3 is 11 amino acids long. The CDR3 bases are TGTGCCAGCAGTTTAATAAACATTCAGTACTTC. As protein: CASSLINIQYF.

This chain joins TRBV20-1 and TRBJ1-2, with D perhaps matching TRBD1 (6 bases). Germline V gene lookup returns CDR1 DFQATT and CDR2 SNEGSKA (reference sequence). This CDR3 is 14 amino acids long. With 6 bases removed from V and 3 bases from J, the gap between germline ends came to 17 bases. CDR3 coding DNA: TGCAGTGCCCCATCGAGCAGGGGATACTATGGCTACACCTTC. Protein product: CSAPSSRGYYGYTF.

This clonotype has more than one count but fewer than ten. This rearrangement joins TRBV12-3 or TRBV12-4 to TRBJ1-4; 8 nucleotides agree with TRBD1. The J segment lost 4 bases and the V segment lost 5 bases, leaving 6 bases of the junction unmatched. This CDR3 has 15 amino acids. The CDR3 loop is CASSVPGQVNEKLFF. The CDR3 DNA sequence: TGTGCCAGCAGTGTGCCGGGACAGGTTAATGAAAAACTGTTTTTT.

This chain links TRBV2 with TRBJ2-3; TRBD2 matches 10 bases. V was clipped by 4 bases and J by 1 base; unmatched bases: 5. This CDR3 contains 16 residues. Germline assignment: CDR1 SNHLY and CDR2 FYNNEI. In DNA, the CDR3 is TGTGCCAGCAGTGGTCCGAGCGGGGGGGGCACAGATACGCAGTATTTT. This gives the protein CASSGPSGGGTDTQYF.

The J gene is TRBJ2-1, the V gene TRBV11-2; 7 nucleotides line up with TRBD1. V was clipped by 5 bases and J by 3 bases; unmatched bases: 10. From germline, CDR1 is SGHAT and CDR2 FQNNGV. CDR3 length: 16 residues. The CDR3 loop is CASSPRDSPDYNEQFF. The CDR3 nucleotides are TGTGCCAGCAGCCCTCGGGACAGCCCCGACTACAATGAGCAGTTCTTC.

The chain joins TRBV12-3 or TRBV12-4 to TRBJ2-1; D tentatively fits TRBD1 or TRBD2 (7 bases each). The V end was cut by 6 bases, the J end by 2 bases, with 14 bases between. The CDR3 consists of 15 residues. DNA for the CDR3: TGTGCCAGCAGCGGGGGGACAGCTACCTACAATGAGCAGTTCTTC. Translating it yields CASSGGTATYNEQFF.